Listed below are T cell receptor beta chains from one sample, sequenced in a study of multiple sclerosis patients with progressive multifocal leukoencephalopathy. Produced via immunoSEQ multiplex PCR; TCRdb's table is partial and in-frame only. The repertoire consists of under 30,000 clones, with approximately 90% occurring once and the leading ten covering approximately 2%. Sequences were derived from PBMCs, sampled from a patient treated with natalizumab. These TCRs come from a man aged 30-40 years with multiple sclerosis. Both conserved end residues are part of each CDR3. Fields, in order: J gene, V gene, clone size, CDR3 protein. Only part of the rows carry a size: once, few, many, or a class if the clone is expanded.

j_gene: TRBJ1-2; v_gene: TRBV18; abundance: NA; CDR3aa: CASSPRGEGGYGYTF
j_gene: TRBJ1-4; v_gene: TRBV6-5; abundance: NA; CDR3aa: CAGSYSGGANEKLFF
j_gene: TRBJ1-1; v_gene: TRBV6-5; abundance: NA; CDR3aa: CASNPTTPRNTEAFF
j_gene: TRBJ2-1; v_gene: TRBV11-3; abundance: NA; CDR3aa: CASEDLSYNEQFF
j_gene: TRBJ2-1; v_gene: TRBV7-9; abundance: NA; CDR3aa: CASSFLAGGPGEQFF
j_gene: TRBJ2-1; v_gene: TRBV30; abundance: once; CDR3aa: CAWNLAGGPEFF
j_gene: TRBJ1-4; v_gene: TRBV6-5; abundance: NA; CDR3aa: CASRSQRTNEKLFF
j_gene: TRBJ2-1; v_gene: TRBV9; abundance: NA; CDR3aa: CASSPLGRGAYNEQFF
j_gene: TRBJ2-3; v_gene: TRBV5-1; abundance: NA; CDR3aa: CASATSITDTQYF
j_gene: TRBJ2-5; v_gene: TRBV4-1; abundance: NA; CDR3aa: CASSQEQLTFGTSTEETQYF
j_gene: TRBJ2-3; v_gene: TRBV10-3; abundance: once; CDR3aa: CAIRPGITDTQYF
j_gene: NA; v_gene: TRBV27; abundance: NA; CDR3aa: CASSLQGWGYEQYF
j_gene: TRBJ2-1; v_gene: TRBV27; abundance: NA; CDR3aa: CASSLDRGPFYNEQFF
j_gene: TRBJ2-1; v_gene: TRBV5-4; abundance: NA; CDR3aa: CASSLVPSGTTSYRRNEQFF
j_gene: TRBJ2-7; v_gene: TRBV23-1; abundance: NA; CDR3aa: CASSLRDRDYEQYF
j_gene: TRBJ1-1; v_gene: TRBV6-6; abundance: NA; CDR3aa: CASSYSNSEAFF
j_gene: TRBJ2-2; v_gene: TRBV2; abundance: NA; CDR3aa: CASSGGTSGSPGELFF
j_gene: TRBJ2-5; v_gene: TRBV7-9; abundance: NA; CDR3aa: CASSLTYGETQYF
j_gene: TRBJ2-2; v_gene: TRBV13; abundance: NA; CDR3aa: CASSPPGGQWGELFF
j_gene: TRBJ1-6; v_gene: TRBV4-3; abundance: NA; CDR3aa: CASSPTGNYNSPLHF
j_gene: TRBJ2-7; v_gene: TRBV7-9; abundance: NA; CDR3aa: CASSYRSTYEQYF
j_gene: TRBJ2-2; v_gene: TRBV11-3; abundance: NA; CDR3aa: CASRGTSGSTGELFF
j_gene: TRBJ2-1; v_gene: TRBV6-4; abundance: NA; CDR3aa: CASSDADGYNEQFF
j_gene: TRBJ2-7; v_gene: TRBV4-3; abundance: NA; CDR3aa: CASRPGTGSPYEQYF
j_gene: TRBJ2-7; v_gene: TRBV6-5; abundance: NA; CDR3aa: CASSSGQDEQYF
j_gene: TRBJ1-3; v_gene: TRBV30; abundance: once; CDR3aa: CAWRNRRGTSSGNTIYF
j_gene: TRBJ1-5; v_gene: TRBV30; abundance: once; CDR3aa: CAWSGMGDQPQHF
j_gene: TRBJ2-1; v_gene: TRBV30; abundance: NA; CDR3aa: CAWSLVSGVNEQFF
j_gene: TRBJ1-4; v_gene: TRBV2; abundance: NA; CDR3aa: CASSELREGHKTVF
j_gene: TRBJ1-2; v_gene: TRBV5-1; abundance: NA; CDR3aa: CASSNTGTYYGYTF
j_gene: TRBJ1-2; v_gene: TRBV19; abundance: NA; CDR3aa: CASNYRGSNNYGYTF
j_gene: TRBJ2-4; v_gene: TRBV5-6; abundance: NA; CDR3aa: CASSRPRLGQGKNIQYF
j_gene: TRBJ2-7; v_gene: TRBV9; abundance: NA; CDR3aa: CASSVGDDGEQYF
j_gene: TRBJ1-2; v_gene: TRBV9; abundance: NA; CDR3aa: CASSDSIREDNYGYTF
j_gene: TRBJ2-5; v_gene: TRBV7-8; abundance: NA; CDR3aa: CASSPGYRAQETQYF
j_gene: TRBJ2-5; v_gene: TRBV4-3; abundance: NA; CDR3aa: CASSQEGLAGVKETQYF
j_gene: TRBJ2-7; v_gene: TRBV7-3; abundance: NA; CDR3aa: CANPQEDEQYF
j_gene: TRBJ2-3; v_gene: TRBV30; abundance: NA; CDR3aa: CAWIKWTSGSYTDTQYF